The next 14 T cell receptor beta chains were all read from a single sample in a study of T-cell memory formation after mild COVID-19. TCRdb re-derived calls from the 5' RACE reads in MiXCR, one entry per CDR3 protein. The sample has about 400,000 distinct CDR3 sequences, roughly 14% seen once. The specimen was PBMCs or a T cell subset sorted from them (not recorded which). The receptors originated from a man aged 18 to 29 who had mild COVID-19 (a few samples of this study predate the infection). Cell type and time point are not known.

At least ten counts were recorded for this clonotype. The chain joins TRBV5-1 to TRBJ2-3, with D unresolved. This CDR3 region has 15 residues. Germline V CDR1 and CDR2: SGHRS, YFSETQ. The V and J ends lost 8 bases and 0 bases respectively, with 16 bases between them. CDR3 sequence (DNA): TGCGCCAGTGTCACGTCCGGGTCTAGCACAGATACGCAGTATTTT. It encodes CASVTSGSSTDTQYF.

In DNA, the CDR3 is TGTGCCAGCAGCTTGAGGCTAGCGGGGCCGCCAGATACGCAGTATTTT. Amino acid sequence: CASSLRLAGPPDTQYF. The rearrangement links TRBV7-8 to TRBJ2-3; 9 bases fit TRBD2. The CDR3 contains 16 residues. Germline CDR1 is SGHVS and CDR2 is FQNEAQ. V was clipped by 3 bases and J by 4 bases; unmatched bases: 8. Drawing the rest from reference TRBV7-8 and TRBJ2-3, the complete variable domain is GAGVSQSPRYKVAKRGQDVALRCDPISGHVSLFWYQQALGQGPEFLTYFQNEAQLDKSGLPSDRFFAERPEGSVSTLKIQRTQQEDSAVYLCASSLRLAGPPDTQYFGPGTRLTVL.

There are a few counts of this clonotype. The chain uses TRBV10-3 and TRBJ2-1; D may correspond to TRBD1 or TRBD2 (6 bases each). This CDR3 has 15 residues. V was trimmed by 0 bases and J by 7 bases, leaving 13 bases between them. In germline, CDR1 is ENHRY, CDR2 SYGVKD. Written as DNA, the CDR3 is TGTGCCATCAGTGAGTCCGAGGGGGGCAAGAATGAGCAGTTCTTC. The encoded protein is CAISESEGGKNEQFF.

There are a few counts of this clonotype. The chain is built from TRBV5-1 and TRBJ2-5; D perhaps matches TRBD1 (6 bases). V lost 5 bases and J 5 bases, leaving 16 bases between the germline ends. The CDR3 is made up of 14 amino acids. Germline lookup yields CDR1 SGHRS and CDR2 YFSETQ. CDR3 residues: CASRLQGNEETQYF. The CDR3 DNA follows: TGCGCCAGCAGACTACAGGGAAACGAGGAGACCCAGTACTTC. Combining the CDR3 with reference TRBV5-1 and TRBJ2-5 gives the whole variable domain KAGVTQTPRYLIKTRGQQVTLSCSPISGHRSVSWYQQTPGQGLQFLFEYFSETQRNKGNFPGRFSGRQFSNSRSEMNVSTLELGDSALYLCASRLQGNEETQYFGPGTRLLVL.

This clonotype was recorded only once. CDR3 in amino acids: CASSLLDRALVETQYF. Written as DNA, the CDR3 is TGTGCCAGCAGCTTATTGGACAGGGCCCTCGTTGAGACCCAGTACTTC. This chain uses TRBV7-8 with TRBJ2-5, with 8 positions matching TRBD1. The V and J ends lost 2 bases and 5 bases, in that order; junction bases with no gene match: 10. This CDR3 has 16 amino acids. Per germline, CDR1 SGHVS and CDR2 FQNEAQ. Filled out from reference TRBV7-8 and TRBJ2-5, the complete variable domain reads GAGVSQSPRYKVAKRGQDVALRCDPISGHVSLFWYQQALGQGPEFLTYFQNEAQLDKSGLPSDRFFAERPEGSVSTLKIQRTQQEDSAVYLCASSLLDRALVETQYFGPGTRLLVL.

The chain has TRBV28 and TRBJ1-1, with a possible D match to TRBD1 (6 bases). The germline V and J ends were trimmed by 7 bases and 5 bases, with 11 bases remaining between them. The germline CDR1 and CDR2 sequences are MDHEN and SYDVKM. The CDR3 consists of 12 residues. Here the CDR3 reads CASTTGWTEAFF. The CDR3 nucleotides read TGTGCCAGCACGACAGGTTGGACTGAAGCTTTCTTT.

The V gene is TRBV4-3, the J gene TRBJ2-3; 7 bases are shared with TRBD2. Unmatched junction bases numbered 5, after V lost 1 base and J lost 10 bases. CDR1 and CDR2 from the germline V gene are LGHNA and YSLEER. This CDR3 contains 13 residues. The CDR3 reads CASSQARRGAQYF. Here the CDR3 DNA reads TGCGCCAGCAGCCAAGCCAGACGGGGGGCGCAGTATTTT.

In its sample, this clonotype was seen a few times. The DNA for the CDR3 is TGCAGCGTTGAAGACCGGGACAGGGGGGTAGATACGCAGTATTTT. It is translated as CSVEDRDRGVDTQYF. This sequence joins TRBV29-1 and TRBJ2-3, with TRBD1 identical over 11 bases. Trimming took 0 bases from V and 5 from J; bases not matched to a gene: 4. The CDR3 length is 15 residues. The germline CDR1 and CDR2 sequences are SQVTM and ANQGSEA.

V usage is TRBV7-8 and J usage is TRBJ2-3; D is possibly TRBD2 (5 bases). Trimming left V 5 bases short and J 2 bases short, with 17 bases between. The CDR3 has 16 residues. Germline CDR1 is SGHVS and CDR2 is FQNEAQ. CDR3 amino acids: CASSPPSEAYTDTQYF. In DNA form, the CDR3 reads TGTGCCAGCAGCCCACCTTCGGAGGCATACACAGATACGCAGTATTTT.

The table lists this clonotype with a few counts. The CDR3 does not end in the conserved phenylalanine or tryptophan, so this is likely a read error. Because the CDR3's place on the DNA is in doubt, the DNA is left out and the CDR3 is given as listed by TCRdb. The chain carries TRBV11-2 and TRBJ2-5. Per the germline V gene, CDR1 is SGHAT and CDR2 is FQNNGV. The CDR3 is 11 amino acids in total, end residues counted. The CDR3 protein is CASSLGQETKI.

This clonotype turned up a few times. The rearrangement joins TRBV6-6 to TRBJ1-4; D perhaps matches TRBD1 (5 bases). V lost 6 bases to trimming and J lost 11 bases, with 19 bases between them. CDR1 and CDR2 from the germline V gene are MNHNY and SVGAGI (reference sequence). This CDR3 has 14 residues. This CDR3 reads CASSDTGFITKLFF. Written as DNA, the CDR3 is TGTGCCAGCAGCGATACAGGTTTCATCACGAAACTGTTTTTT.

In this sample, this clonotype turned up many times. This chain links TRBV5-1 with TRBJ2-3; 10 bases are a match to TRBD1. The CDR3 loop spans 15 amino acids. V trimming: 3 bases; J trimming: 3 bases; junction bases outside the gene matches: 4. Germline-derived CDR1 and CDR2 are SGHRS and YFSETQ. CDR3 sequence reads: CASSSGDRGTDTQYF. Written as DNA, the CDR3 is TGCGCCAGCAGCTCAGGGGACAGGGGAACAGATACGCAGTATTTT.

This clonotype has only one observation. The rearrangement joins TRBV4-1 to TRBJ2-7, with D maybe TRBD1 (5 bases). This CDR3 region has 14 residues. The germline CDR1 and CDR2 sequences are MGHRA and YSYEKL. Trimming took off 1 base at V and 3 bases at J, with 10 bases between the two ends. The CDR3: CASSQVWTLYEQYF. The CDR3 DNA is TGCGCCAGCAGCCAAGTTTGGACACTCTACGAGCAGTACTTC.

The chain links TRBV7-2 to TRBJ2-7; D remains ambiguous. Germline assignment: CDR1 SGHTA and CDR2 FQGNSA. Trimming removed 7 bases from V and 3 bases from J, with 13 bases in between. CDR3 size: 13 residues. CDR3 DNA sequence: TGTGCCAGCACCAGCCCCCCAGTCTACGAGCAGTACTTC. Its translation is CASTSPPVYEQYF.